The clone carrying this T cell receptor beta chain was seen at least ten times. The sample's time point: patch test 1, 2 weeks after DPC sensitization. The sample's treatment: therapeutic diphenylcyclopropenone sensitization with weekly scalp DPC. This entry comes from a study of human T cells and chemical hapten exposure. Each CDR3 protein gets one entry after TCRdb re-called the RACE reads with MiXCR. The sample contains around 110,000 distinct CDR3 sequences, around an eighth of which appear only once. The junction had 16 bases not matched to a gene; V was cut back by 3 bases and J by 0 bases. The CDR3 consists of 19 residues. The germline V gene has CDR1 DFQATT and CDR2 SNEGSKA (reference sequence).

The rearrangement links TRBV20-1 to TRBJ2-1; 8 nucleotides line up with TRBD1. Sequences were derived from whole blood, sampled in connection with sensitization to the hapten diphenylcyclopropenone (DPC). The receptor's source is a woman aged 50 to 65 with alopecia areata. Some clones in this sample may be carry-over from other donors' samples. CDR3 loop: CSASYDVSGGSRSYNEQFF. Written as DNA, the CDR3 is TGCAGTGCTAGTTATGATGTCTCAGGGGGCTCTCGCTCCTACAATGAGCAGTTCTTC.